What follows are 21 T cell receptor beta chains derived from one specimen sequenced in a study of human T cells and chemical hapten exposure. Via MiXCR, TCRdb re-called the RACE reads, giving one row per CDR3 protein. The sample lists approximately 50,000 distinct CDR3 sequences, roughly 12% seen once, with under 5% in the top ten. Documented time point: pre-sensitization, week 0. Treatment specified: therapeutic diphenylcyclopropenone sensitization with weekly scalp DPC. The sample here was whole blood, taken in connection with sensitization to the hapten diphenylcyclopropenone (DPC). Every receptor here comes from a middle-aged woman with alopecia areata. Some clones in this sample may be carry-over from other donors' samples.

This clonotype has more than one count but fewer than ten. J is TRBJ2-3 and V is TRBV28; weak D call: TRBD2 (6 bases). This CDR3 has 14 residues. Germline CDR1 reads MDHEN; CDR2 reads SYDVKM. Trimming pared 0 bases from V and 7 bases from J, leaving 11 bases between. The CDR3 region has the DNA TGTGCCAGCAGTTTATGGGGGGGTGGAAATACGCAGTATTTT. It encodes CASSLWGGGNTQYF.

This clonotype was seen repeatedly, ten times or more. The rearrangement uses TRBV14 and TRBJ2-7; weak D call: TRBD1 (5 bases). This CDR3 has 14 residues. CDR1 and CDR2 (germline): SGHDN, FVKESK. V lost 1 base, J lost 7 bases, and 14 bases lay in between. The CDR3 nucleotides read TGTGCCAGCAGCCAAGTTCGGTTCAAGGGGGAGCAGTACTTC. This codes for CASSQVRFKGEQYF.

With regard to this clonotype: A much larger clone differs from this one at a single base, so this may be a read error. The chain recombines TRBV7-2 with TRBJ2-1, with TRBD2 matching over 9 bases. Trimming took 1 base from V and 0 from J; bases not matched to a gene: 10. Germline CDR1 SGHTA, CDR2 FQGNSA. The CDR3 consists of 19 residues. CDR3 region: CASSLEALAGLVSYNEQFF. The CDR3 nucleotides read TGTGCCAGCAGCTTAGAAGCACTAGCGGGCTTAGTCTCCTACAATGAGCAGTTCTTC. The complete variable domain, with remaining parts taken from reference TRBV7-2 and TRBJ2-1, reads GAGVSQSPSNKVTEKGKDVELRCDPISGHTALYWYRQSLGQGLEFLIYFQGNSAPDKSGLPSDRFSAERTGGSVSTLTIQRTQQEDSAVYLCASSLEALAGLVSYNEQFFGPGTRLTVL.

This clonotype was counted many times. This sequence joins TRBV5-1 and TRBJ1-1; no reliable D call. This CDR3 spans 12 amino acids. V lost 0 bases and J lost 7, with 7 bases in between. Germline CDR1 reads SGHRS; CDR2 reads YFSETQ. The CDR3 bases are TGCGCCAGCAGCTTGGGTTCTCTTGAAGCTTTCTTT. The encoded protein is CASSLGSLEAFF.

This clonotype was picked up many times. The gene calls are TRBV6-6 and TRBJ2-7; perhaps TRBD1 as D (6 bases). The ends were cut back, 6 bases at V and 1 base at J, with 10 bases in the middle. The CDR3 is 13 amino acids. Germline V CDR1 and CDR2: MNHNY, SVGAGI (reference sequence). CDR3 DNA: TGTGCCAGCAGCCAGGACAGTTCCTACGAGCAGTACTTC. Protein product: CASSQDSSYEQYF.

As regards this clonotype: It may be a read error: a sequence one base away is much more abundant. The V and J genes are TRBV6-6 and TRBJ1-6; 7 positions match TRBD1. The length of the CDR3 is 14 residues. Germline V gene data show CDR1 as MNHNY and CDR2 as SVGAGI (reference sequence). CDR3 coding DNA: TGTGCCAGCAGACGACAGGGTCGTAATTCACCCCTCCGCTTT. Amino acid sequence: CASRRQGRNSPLRF.

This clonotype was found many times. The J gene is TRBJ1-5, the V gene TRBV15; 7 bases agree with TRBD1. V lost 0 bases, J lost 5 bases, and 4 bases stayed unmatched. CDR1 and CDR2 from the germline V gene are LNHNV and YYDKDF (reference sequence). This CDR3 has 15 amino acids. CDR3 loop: CATSRDRQGDQPQHF. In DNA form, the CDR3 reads TGTGCCACCAGCAGAGACCGACAGGGCGATCAGCCCCAGCATTTT. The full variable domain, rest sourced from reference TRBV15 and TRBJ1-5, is DAMVIQNPRYQVTQFGKPVTLSCSQTLNHNVMYWYQQKSSQAPKLLFHYYDKDFNNEADTPDNFQSRRPNTSFCFLDIRSPGLGDTAMYLCATSRDRQGDQPQHFGDGTRLSIL.

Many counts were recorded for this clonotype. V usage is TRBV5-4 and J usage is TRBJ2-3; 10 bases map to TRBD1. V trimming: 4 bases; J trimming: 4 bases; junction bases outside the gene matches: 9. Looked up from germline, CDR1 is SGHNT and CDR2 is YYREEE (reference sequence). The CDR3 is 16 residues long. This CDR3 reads CASSAGQGKRADTQYF. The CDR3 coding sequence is TGTGCCAGCAGCGCGGGACAGGGGAAGAGGGCAGATACGCAGTATTTT. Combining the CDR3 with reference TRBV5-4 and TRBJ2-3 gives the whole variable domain ETGVTQSPTHLIKTRGQQVTLRCSSQSGHNTVSWYQQALGQGPQFIFQYYREEENGRGNFPPRFSGLQFPNYSSELNVNALELDDSALYLCASSAGQGKRADTQYFGPGTRLTVL.

CDR3 in DNA: TGCAGTGCTAGCTTCACCCTAGCGCGGCAACTTGAGCAGTTCTTC. It encodes CSASFTLARQLEQFF. This sequence joins TRBV20-1 and TRBJ2-1, with a possible D match to TRBD2 (6 bases). The CDR3 spans 15 residues. Germline CDR1 DFQATT, CDR2 SNEGSKA (reference sequence). The germline V and J ends were trimmed by 3 bases and 9 bases, with 21 bases remaining between them.

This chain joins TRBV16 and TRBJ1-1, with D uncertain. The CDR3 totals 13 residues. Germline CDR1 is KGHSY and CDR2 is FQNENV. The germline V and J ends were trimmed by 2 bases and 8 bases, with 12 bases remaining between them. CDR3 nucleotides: TGTGCCAGCAGCCAAGACGAGGGATTAGAAGCTTTCTTT. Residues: CASSQDEGLEAFF.

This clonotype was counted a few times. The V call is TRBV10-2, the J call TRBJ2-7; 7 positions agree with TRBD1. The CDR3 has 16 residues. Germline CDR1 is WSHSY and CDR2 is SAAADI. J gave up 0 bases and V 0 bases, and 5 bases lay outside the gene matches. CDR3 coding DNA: TGCGCCAGCAGTGAGTCGAGGGGGCTGCTCTCCTACGAGCAGTACTTC. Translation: CASSESRGLLSYEQYF.

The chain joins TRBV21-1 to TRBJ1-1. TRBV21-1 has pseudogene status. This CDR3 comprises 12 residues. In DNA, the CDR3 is TGTGCCAGCAGCAATGGGGCCCCTGAAGCTTTCTTT. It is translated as CASSNGAPEAFF.

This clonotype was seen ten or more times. The CDR3 DNA follows: TGTGCCAGCAGTTTACGAGGGGAGGGAGGCTACACCTTC. As protein: CASSLRGEGGYTF. The rearrangement links TRBV12-3 or TRBV12-4 to TRBJ1-2; a weak D match, TRBD1 (5 bases). This CDR3 has 13 amino acids. Trimming took 2 bases from V and 8 from J, leaving 12 bases between them.

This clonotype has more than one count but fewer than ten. The chain's CDR3 is CASSQVGGAPTDTQYF. The CDR3 bases are TGTGCCAGCAGCCAAGTGGGGGGAGCCCCCACAGATACGCAGTATTTT. The rearrangement joins TRBV3-1 to TRBJ2-3, with TRBD2 as a possible D gene (6 bases). The CDR3 extends over 16 amino acids. The V gene lost 1 base and the J gene lost 2 bases, with 13 bases spanning the gap. From germline, CDR1 is LGHDT and CDR2 YNNKEL (reference sequence).

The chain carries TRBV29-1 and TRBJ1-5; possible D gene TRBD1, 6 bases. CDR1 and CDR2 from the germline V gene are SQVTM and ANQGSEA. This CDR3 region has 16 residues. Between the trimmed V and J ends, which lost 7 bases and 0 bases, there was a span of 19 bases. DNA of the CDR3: TGCAGCGCTATCACTTTACAGGGAAGTAGCAATCAGCCCCAGCATTTT. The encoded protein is CSAITLQGSSNQPQHF.

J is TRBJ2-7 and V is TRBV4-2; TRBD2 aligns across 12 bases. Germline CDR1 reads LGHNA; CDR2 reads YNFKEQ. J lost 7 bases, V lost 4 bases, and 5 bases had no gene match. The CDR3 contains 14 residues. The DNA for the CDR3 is TGTGCCAGCAGCCCCCTAGCGGGGGGGTTTGAGCAGTACTTC. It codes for CASSPLAGGFEQYF.

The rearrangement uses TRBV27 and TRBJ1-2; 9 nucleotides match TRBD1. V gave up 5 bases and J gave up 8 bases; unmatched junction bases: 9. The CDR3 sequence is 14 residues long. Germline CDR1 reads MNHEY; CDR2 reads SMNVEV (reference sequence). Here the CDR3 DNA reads TGTGCCAGCAGTCAGAGGGGACAGGGAGGCGGCTACACCTTC. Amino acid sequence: CASSQRGQGGGYTF.

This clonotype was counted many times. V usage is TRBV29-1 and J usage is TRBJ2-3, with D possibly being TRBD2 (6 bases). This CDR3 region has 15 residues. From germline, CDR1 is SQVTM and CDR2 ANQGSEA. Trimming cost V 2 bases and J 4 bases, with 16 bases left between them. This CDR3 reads CSVEFLAGKADTQYF. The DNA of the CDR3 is TGCAGCGTTGAATTCCTCGCGGGGAAGGCAGATACGCAGTATTTT.

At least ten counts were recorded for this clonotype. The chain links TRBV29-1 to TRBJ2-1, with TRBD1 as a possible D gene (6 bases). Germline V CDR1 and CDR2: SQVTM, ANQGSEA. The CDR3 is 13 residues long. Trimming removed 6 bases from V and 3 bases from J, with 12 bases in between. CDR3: CSVRTVNYNEQFF. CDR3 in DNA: TGCAGCGTGCGGACAGTAAACTACAATGAGCAGTTCTTC.

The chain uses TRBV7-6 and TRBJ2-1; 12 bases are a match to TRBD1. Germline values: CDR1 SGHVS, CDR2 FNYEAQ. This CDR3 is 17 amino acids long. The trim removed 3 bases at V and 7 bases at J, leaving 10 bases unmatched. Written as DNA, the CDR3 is TGTGCCAGCAGCTTCTATTCCGGGACAGGGGGCCGGAATGAGCAGTTCTTC. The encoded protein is CASSFYSGTGGRNEQFF.

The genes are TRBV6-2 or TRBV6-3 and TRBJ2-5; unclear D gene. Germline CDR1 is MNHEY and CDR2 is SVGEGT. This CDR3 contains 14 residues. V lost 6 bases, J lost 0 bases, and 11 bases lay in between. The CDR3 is CASRLTEYQETQYF. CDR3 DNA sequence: TGTGCCAGCAGACTCACAGAGTACCAAGAGACCCAGTACTTC.